This entry lists 17 T cell receptor beta chains sequenced from one sample in a study of blood T cells in healthy people across ages. A second PCR of about 6 to 11 cycles used a sample-barcoded 5' primer and a J-beta primer mix. TCRdb called the 5' RACE reads again in MiXCR, with one record for every CDR3 protein. The sample lists 600,000 to 850,000 distinct CDR3 sequences, roughly 41% occurring once. Sequencing used blood. Receptors originate from a woman aged 55-69 years in good health.

CDR3 sequence reads: CASSDIDRGLGLGNEQFF. CDR3 sequence (DNA): TGTGCCAGCAGTGACATCGACAGGGGGCTCGGTTTGGGGAATGAGCAGTTCTTC. The chain uses TRBV6-1 and TRBJ2-1; 10 positions agree with TRBD1. The CDR3 spans 18 residues. Germline CDR1 MNHNS, CDR2 SASEGT. V was clipped by 3 bases and J by 7 bases; unmatched bases: 15.

This chain uses TRBV21-1 with TRBJ2-7. TRBV21-1 is tagged as a pseudogene. CDR3 length: 14 residues. This CDR3 is CASSKRLGSYEQYF. CDR3 nucleotide sequence: TGTGCCAGCAGCAAACGTCTGGGGTCATACGAGCAGTACTTC.

This rearrangement joins TRBV20-1 to TRBJ2-5; no definite D call. CDR1 and CDR2 from the germline V gene are DFQATT and SNEGSKA (reference sequence). V lost 0 bases to trimming and J lost 7 bases, with 12 bases between them. The CDR3 loop spans 13 amino acids. CDR3 in amino acids: CSAREGRSWTQYF. DNA of the CDR3: TGCAGTGCTAGAGAAGGACGGAGTTGGACCCAGTACTTC.

This clonotype was seen a handful of times. The rearrangement links TRBV7-3 to TRBJ2-1, with D possibly being TRBD2 (6 bases). The V gene's germline CDR1 is SGHTA and CDR2 FQGTGA. There are 17 residues in the CDR3. V was cut by 5 bases and J by 4 bases, with 21 bases left in between. DNA of the CDR3: TGTGCCAGCAGCCCTCGAACCGGGACTTCCAAATACAATGAGCAGTTCTTC. Its protein product is CASSPRTGTSKYNEQFF.

This chain connects TRBV7-8 to TRBJ2-7; weak D call: TRBD1 (5 bases). The CDR3 has 14 amino acids. V was pared by 1 base and J by 3 bases, with 10 bases between. CDR1 SGHVS and CDR2 FQNEAQ come from the germline V gene. The CDR3 nucleotides read TGTGCCAGCAGCTTAGAATGGACAAACTACGAGCAGTACTTC. It codes for CASSLEWTNYEQYF.

The J gene is TRBJ2-1, the V gene TRBV9, with 8 bases aligning to TRBD2. The J segment lost 10 bases and the V segment lost 4 bases, leaving 19 bases of the junction unmatched. The CDR3 has 17 residues. Germline CDR1 is SGDLS and CDR2 is YYNGEE. The CDR3 sequence: CASSPQNPGLVSGEQFF. CDR3 sequence (DNA): TGTGCCAGCAGCCCCCAAAATCCGGGACTAGTATCTGGGGAGCAGTTCTTC.

The V gene is TRBV12-3 or TRBV12-4, the J gene TRBJ2-3; D perhaps matches TRBD2 (5 bases). V lost 8 bases to trimming and J lost 1 base, with 13 bases between them. This CDR3 comprises 14 residues. In nucleotides, the CDR3 is TGTGCCAGCGGACTGAGCGGACGCACAGATACGCAGTATTTT. Amino acids: CASGLSGRTDTQYF.

The J gene is TRBJ1-2, the V gene TRBV6-6; TRBD1 agrees at 7 bases. V was pared by 5 bases and J by 7 bases, with 7 bases of the junction left unmatched. This CDR3 region has 13 residues. Germline V gene data show CDR1 as MNHNY and CDR2 as SVGAGI (reference sequence). The CDR3 loop reads CASSDKTGFGYTF. In nucleotides, the CDR3 is TGTGCCAGCAGTGACAAGACAGGGTTTGGCTACACCTTC.

The rearrangement joins TRBV6-5 to TRBJ1-2; maybe TRBD1 (5 bases). This CDR3 comprises 13 residues. In germline, CDR1 is MNHEY, CDR2 SVGAGI. Trimming pared 2 bases from V and 2 bases from J, leaving 6 bases between. The CDR3 DNA follows: TGTGCCAGCAGTTACGACAGAAACTATGGCTACACCTTC. Amino acids: CASSYDRNYGYTF.

On this clonotype: This may be a read error, as it is one base from a much larger clone. J is TRBJ2-1 and V is TRBV7-9; the D gene is possibly TRBD2 (7 bases). The CDR3 sequence is 15 residues long. The V end lost 1 base, the J end lost 15 bases, and 22 bases lay between the germline ends. The V gene's germline CDR1 is SEHNR and CDR2 FQNEAQ (reference sequence). CDR3 amino acids: CASSLGVGGPQSWFF. CDR3 DNA sequence: TGTGCCAGCAGCTTAGGGGTCGGGGGGCCACAATCCTGGTTCTTC.

This rearrangement joins TRBV7-9 to TRBJ2-1; 12 bases align to TRBD2. V lost 5 bases to trimming and J lost 2 bases; unmatched junction nucleotides: 4. CDR3 length: 16 amino acids. CDR1 and CDR2 (germline): SEHNR, FQNEAQ (reference sequence). DNA of the CDR3: TGTGCCAGCAGCACCGGACTAGCGGGAACCTACAATGAGCAGTTCTTC. Amino acids: CASSTGLAGTYNEQFF.

The rearrangement joins TRBV20-1 to TRBJ2-1, with D possibly TRBD2 on 5 matching bases. The germline V gene has CDR1 DFQATT and CDR2 SNEGSKA (reference sequence). This CDR3 has 15 residues. Trimming shortened V by 0 bases and J by 7 bases, and 16 bases separated the two germline ends. Here the CDR3 reads CSARDGSRVLNEQFF. CDR3 bases: TGCAGTGCTAGAGATGGTTCGAGGGTTTTGAATGAGCAGTTCTTC.

This clonotype was observed a few times. This chain joins TRBV6-1 and TRBJ2-3; no firm D call. In germline, CDR1 is MNHNS, CDR2 SASEGT. V gave up 9 bases and J gave up 0 bases, with 10 bases separating them. CDR3 length: 13 amino acids. The CDR3 DNA is TGTGCCAGTCGTGTATCTAGCACAGATACGCAGTATTTT. This encodes CASRVSSTDTQYF.

A word on this clonotype: One end of the junction varies from germline; a read error may be responsible. The rearrangement joins TRBV3-1 to TRBJ2-5; 15 nucleotides agree with TRBD2. Germline CDR1 reads LGHDT; CDR2 reads YNNKEL (reference sequence). The CDR3 runs to 17 residues. The CDR3 loop is CACSLAGLAGGYNEQYF. The CDR3 DNA reads TGTGCCTGCAGCCTGGCTGGACTAGCGGGGGGGTACAATGAGCAGTACTTC.

J is TRBJ2-5 and V is TRBV7-3; the match to TRBD2 covers 11 bases. This CDR3 region has 17 residues. The V gene's germline CDR1 is SGHTA and CDR2 FQGTGA. V shed 5 bases and J 0 bases; nucleotides not matched to a gene: 8. The CDR3 sequence: CASSLTSGSGDQETQYF. The CDR3 DNA follows: TGTGCCAGCAGCCTTACTAGCGGGAGCGGGGACCAAGAGACCCAGTACTTC.

The V gene is TRBV27, the J gene TRBJ2-7; D is unclear. Germline CDR1 and CDR2: MNHEY and SMNVEV (reference sequence). V lost 4 bases and J 1 base, leaving 11 bases between the germline ends. The length of the CDR3 is 14 residues. The CDR3 spells CASSYRAPSYEQYF. For the CDR3, the DNA is TGTGCCAGCAGTTACCGGGCTCCTTCCTACGAGCAGTACTTC.

The chain joins TRBV7-2 to TRBJ2-7; tentative D call: TRBD1 (9 bases). V was pared by 7 bases and J by 5 bases, with 24 bases between. This CDR3 region has 16 residues. Germline CDR1 reads SGHTA; CDR2 reads FQGNSA. This CDR3 is CASTGGVDRGWDEQYF. As DNA, the CDR3 is TGTGCCAGCACGGGAGGGGTAGACAGGGGGTGGGACGAGCAGTACTTC.